This T cell receptor (beta chain) is drawn from a study of OX40 agonist ivuxolimab in advanced cancers. Whole-study results and caveats: Compared with others, partial responders at 0.1-3.0 mg/kg displayed clonal expansion among the lowest.

The CDR3 runs 13 residues. In the case of this clone: Antigen: not known.

Clones were sequenced by immunoSEQ multiplex PCR, and TCRdb holds only the in-frame ones, with some missing. The sample shows fewer than 35,000 clones, around 90% of them seen only once. The chain employs TRBV12-2 and TRBJ2-1; the D call of TRBD2 is as the table states it, not checked on the DNA. TRBV12-2 is a known pseudogene. The starting material was CD4+ or CD8+ T cells sorted from blood, obtained in a trial of the OX40 agonist ivuxolimab. The clonotype comes from an adult with an advanced solid tumor such as melanoma, head and neck, liver or kidney cancer. DNA for the CDR3: TGTGCAAGTCGCCTTGGGACTACATTCGAGCAGTTCTTC. Translated: CASRLGTTFEQFF.